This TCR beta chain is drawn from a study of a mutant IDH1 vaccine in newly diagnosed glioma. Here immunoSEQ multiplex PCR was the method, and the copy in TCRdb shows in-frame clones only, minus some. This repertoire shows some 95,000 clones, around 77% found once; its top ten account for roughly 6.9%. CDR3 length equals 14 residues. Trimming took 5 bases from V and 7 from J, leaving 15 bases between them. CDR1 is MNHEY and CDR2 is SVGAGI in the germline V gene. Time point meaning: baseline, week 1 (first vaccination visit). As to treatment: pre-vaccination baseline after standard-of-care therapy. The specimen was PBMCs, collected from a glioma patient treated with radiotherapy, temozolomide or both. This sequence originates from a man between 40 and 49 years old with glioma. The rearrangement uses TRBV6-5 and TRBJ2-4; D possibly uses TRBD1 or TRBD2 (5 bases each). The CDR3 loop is CASSRQGAGNIQYF. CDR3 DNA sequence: TGTGCCAGCAGTCGCCAGGGAGCAGGGAACATTCAGTACTTC.